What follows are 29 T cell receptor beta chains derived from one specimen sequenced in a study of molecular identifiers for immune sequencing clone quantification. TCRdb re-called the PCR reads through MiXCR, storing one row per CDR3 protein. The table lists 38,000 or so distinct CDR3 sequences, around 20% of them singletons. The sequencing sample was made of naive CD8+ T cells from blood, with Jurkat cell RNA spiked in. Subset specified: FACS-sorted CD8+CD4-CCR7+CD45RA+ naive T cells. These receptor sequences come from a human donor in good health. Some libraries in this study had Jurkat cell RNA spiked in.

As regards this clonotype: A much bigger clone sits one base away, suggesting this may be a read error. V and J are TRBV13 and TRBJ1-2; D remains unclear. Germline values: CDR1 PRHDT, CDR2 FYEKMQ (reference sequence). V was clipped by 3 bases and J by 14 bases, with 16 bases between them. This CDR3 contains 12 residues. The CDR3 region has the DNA TGTGCCAGCAGCTTCTCCGGGCGACCGGGGACCTTC. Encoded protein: CASSFSGRPGTF.

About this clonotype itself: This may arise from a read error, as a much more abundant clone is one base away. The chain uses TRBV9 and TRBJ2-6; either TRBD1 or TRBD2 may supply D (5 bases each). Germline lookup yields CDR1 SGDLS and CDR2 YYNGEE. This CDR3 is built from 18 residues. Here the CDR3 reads CASSVTPGRNSGADVLTF. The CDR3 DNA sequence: TGTGCCAGCAGCGTTACACCGGGACGGAACTCTGGGGCCGACGTCCTGACTTTC.

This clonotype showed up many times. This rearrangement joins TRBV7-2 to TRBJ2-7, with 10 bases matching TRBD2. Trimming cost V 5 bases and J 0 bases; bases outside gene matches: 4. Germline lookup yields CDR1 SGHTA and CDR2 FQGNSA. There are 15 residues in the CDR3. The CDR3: CASSPSSGSSYEQYF. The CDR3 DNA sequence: TGTGCCAGCAGCCCTTCTAGCGGGAGCTCCTACGAGCAGTACTTC.

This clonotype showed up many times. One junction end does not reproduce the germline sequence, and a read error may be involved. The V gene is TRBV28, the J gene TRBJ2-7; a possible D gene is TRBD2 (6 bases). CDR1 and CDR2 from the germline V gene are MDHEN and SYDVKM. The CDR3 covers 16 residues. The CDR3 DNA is TGTGCCAGCAGTCTCCCCCTGGGGGACTTCTCCCACGAGCAGTACTTC. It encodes CASSLPLGDFSHEQYF.

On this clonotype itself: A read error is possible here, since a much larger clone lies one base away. The CDR3 loop reads CATGATGMNTEAFF. CDR3 sequence (DNA): TGTGCCACCGGTGCCACGGGGATGAACACTGAAGCTTTCTTT. The J gene is TRBJ1-1, the V gene TRBV24-1; the D is unclear. The V gene's germline CDR1 is KGHDR and CDR2 SFDVKD. V was pared by 9 bases and J by 0 bases, with 13 bases between. The CDR3 totals 14 residues.

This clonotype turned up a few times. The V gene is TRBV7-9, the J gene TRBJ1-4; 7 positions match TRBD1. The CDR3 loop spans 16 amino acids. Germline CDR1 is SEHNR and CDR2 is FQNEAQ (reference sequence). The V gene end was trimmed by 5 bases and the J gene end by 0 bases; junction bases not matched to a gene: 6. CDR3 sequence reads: CASSLGQDPTNEKLFF. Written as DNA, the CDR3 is TGTGCCAGCAGCCTCGGACAGGACCCAACTAATGAAAAACTGTTTTTT.

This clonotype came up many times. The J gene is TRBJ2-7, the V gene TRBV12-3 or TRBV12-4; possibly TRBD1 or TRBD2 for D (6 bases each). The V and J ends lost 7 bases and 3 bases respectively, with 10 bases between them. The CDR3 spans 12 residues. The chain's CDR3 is CASTGGHYEQYF. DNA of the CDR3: TGTGCCAGCACCGGGGGCCACTACGAGCAGTACTTC.

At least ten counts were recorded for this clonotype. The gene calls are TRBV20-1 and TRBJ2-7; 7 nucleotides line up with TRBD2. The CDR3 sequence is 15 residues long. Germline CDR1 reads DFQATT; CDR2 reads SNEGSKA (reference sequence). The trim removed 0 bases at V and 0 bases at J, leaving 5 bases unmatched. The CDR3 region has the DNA TGCAGTGCTAGAGATTGGGCTAGCGGCTCCTACGAGCAGTACTTC. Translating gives CSARDWASGSYEQYF.

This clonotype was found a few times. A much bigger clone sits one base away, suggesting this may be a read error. CDR3 amino acids: CASSPLPSGQGAYEQYF. The CDR3 DNA reads TGTGCCAGCAGTCCCCTTCCCTCGGGACAGGGGGCTTACGAGCAGTACTTC. This chain joins TRBV12-3 or TRBV12-4 and TRBJ2-7; 12 nucleotides line up with TRBD1. The CDR3 runs 17 residues. J was trimmed by 4 bases and V by 5 bases; bases with no gene match: 12.

CDR3 in amino acids: CASSLGLAGFTDTQYF. For the CDR3, the DNA is TGTGCCAGCAGCTTAGGACTAGCGGGATTCACAGATACGCAGTATTTT. The chain combines TRBV7-9 with TRBJ2-3, with 11 positions matching TRBD2. This CDR3 comprises 16 residues. V shed 1 base, J shed 2 bases, and the junction held 2 bases outside the gene matches. CDR1 SEHNR and CDR2 FQNEAQ come from the germline V gene (reference sequence).

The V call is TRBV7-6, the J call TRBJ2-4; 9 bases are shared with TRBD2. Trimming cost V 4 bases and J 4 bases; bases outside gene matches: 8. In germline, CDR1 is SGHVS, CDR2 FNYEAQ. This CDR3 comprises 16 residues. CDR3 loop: CASSSLTGLAKNIQYF. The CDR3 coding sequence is TGTGCCAGCAGCTCTCTCACAGGACTAGCGAAAAACATTCAGTACTTC.

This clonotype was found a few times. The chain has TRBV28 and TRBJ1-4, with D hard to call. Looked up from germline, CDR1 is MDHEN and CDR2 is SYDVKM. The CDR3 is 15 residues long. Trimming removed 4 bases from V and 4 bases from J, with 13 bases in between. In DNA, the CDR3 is TGTGCCAGCAGTTCACCCATAAAGTTTAATGAAAAACTGTTTTTT. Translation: CASSSPIKFNEKLFF.

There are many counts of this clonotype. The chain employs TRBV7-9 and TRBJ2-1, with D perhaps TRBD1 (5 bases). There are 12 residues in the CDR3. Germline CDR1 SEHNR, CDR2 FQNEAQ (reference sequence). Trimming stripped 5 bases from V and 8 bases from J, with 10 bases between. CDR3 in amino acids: CASSPTGDEQFF. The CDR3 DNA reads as TGTGCCAGCAGCCCAACAGGCGATGAGCAGTTCTTC.

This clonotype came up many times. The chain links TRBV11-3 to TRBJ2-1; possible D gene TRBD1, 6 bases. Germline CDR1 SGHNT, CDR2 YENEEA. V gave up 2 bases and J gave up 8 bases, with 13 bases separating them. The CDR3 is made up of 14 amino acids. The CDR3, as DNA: TGTGCCAGCAGCTTATTAGGACAGATTCATGAGCAGTTCTTC. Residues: CASSLLGQIHEQFF.

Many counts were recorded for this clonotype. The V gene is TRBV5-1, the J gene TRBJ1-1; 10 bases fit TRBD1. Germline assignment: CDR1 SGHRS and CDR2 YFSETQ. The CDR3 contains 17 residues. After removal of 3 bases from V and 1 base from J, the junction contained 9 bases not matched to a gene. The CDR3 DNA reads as TGCGCCAGCAGCTCGGGGACAGGGGTAAATTGGAACACTGAAGCTTTCTTT. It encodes CASSSGTGVNWNTEAFF.

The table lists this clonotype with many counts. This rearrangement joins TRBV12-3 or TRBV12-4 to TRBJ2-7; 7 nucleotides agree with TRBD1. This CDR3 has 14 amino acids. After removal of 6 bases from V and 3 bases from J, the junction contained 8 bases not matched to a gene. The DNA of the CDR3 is TGTGCCAGCAGCGCGACAGGGAAGGGCTACGAGCAGTACTTC. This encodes CASSATGKGYEQYF.

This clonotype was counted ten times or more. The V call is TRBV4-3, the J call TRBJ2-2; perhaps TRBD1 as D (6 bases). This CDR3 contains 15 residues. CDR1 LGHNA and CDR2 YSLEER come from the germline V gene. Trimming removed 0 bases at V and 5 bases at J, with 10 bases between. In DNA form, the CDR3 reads TGCGCCAGCAGCCAAGACCGGACAGTGACCGGGGAGCTGTTTTTT. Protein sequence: CASSQDRTVTGELFF.

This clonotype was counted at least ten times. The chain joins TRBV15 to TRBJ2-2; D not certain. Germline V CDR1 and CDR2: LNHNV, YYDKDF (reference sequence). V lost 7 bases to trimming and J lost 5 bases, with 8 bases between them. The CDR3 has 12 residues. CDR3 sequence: CATTHGTGELFF. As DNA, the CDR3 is TGTGCCACCACCCATGGGACCGGGGAGCTGTTTTTT.

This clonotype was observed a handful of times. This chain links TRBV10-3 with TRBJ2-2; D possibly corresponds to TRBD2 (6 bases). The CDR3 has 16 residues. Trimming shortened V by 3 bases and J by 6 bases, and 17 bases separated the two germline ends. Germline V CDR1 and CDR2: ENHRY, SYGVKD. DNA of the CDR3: TGTGCCATCAGTGACCCCTTTGGGACTGGGGCCGGGGAGCTGTTTTTT. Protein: CAISDPFGTGAGELFF.

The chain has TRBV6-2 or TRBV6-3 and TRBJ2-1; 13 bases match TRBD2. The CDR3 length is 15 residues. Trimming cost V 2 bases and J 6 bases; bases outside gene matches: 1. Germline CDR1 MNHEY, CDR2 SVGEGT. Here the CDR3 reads CASSYGTSGINEQFF. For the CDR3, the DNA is TGTGCCAGCAGTTACGGGACTAGCGGGATCAATGAGCAGTTCTTC.

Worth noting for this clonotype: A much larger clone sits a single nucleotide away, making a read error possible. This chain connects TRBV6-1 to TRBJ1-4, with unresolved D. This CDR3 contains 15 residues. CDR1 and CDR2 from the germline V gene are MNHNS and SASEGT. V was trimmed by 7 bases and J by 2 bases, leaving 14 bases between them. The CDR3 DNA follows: TGTGCCAGCAATGTAAATCCGAGTACTAATGAAAAACTGTTTTTT. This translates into CASNVNPSTNEKLFF.

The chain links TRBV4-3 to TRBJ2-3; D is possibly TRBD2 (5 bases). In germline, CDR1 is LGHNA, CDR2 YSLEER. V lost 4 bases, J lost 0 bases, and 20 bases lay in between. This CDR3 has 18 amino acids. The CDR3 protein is CASSRGLGRRASTDTQYF. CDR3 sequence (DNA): TGCGCCAGCAGCCGAGGACTCGGACGGCGAGCTAGCACAGATACGCAGTATTTT.

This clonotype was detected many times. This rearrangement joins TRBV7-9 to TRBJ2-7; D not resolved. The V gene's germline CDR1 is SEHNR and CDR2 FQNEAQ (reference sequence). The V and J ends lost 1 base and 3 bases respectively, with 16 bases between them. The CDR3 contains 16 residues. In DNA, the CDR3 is TGTGCCAGCAGCTTAGAGTCTGGTTACAGCAACTACGAGCAGTACTTC. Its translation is CASSLESGYSNYEQYF.

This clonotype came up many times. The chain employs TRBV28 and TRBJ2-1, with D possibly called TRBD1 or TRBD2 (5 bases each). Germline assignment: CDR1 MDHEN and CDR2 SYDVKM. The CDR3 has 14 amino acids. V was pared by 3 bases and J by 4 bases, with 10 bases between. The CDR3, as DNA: TGTGCCAGCAGTTTGGGGACCCTTTACAATGAGCAGTTCTTC. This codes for CASSLGTLYNEQFF.

CDR3 loop: CASSPGDQPQHF. The CDR3 nucleotides are TGTGCCAGCTCACCGGGAGATCAGCCCCAGCATTTT. This sequence joins TRBV18 and TRBJ1-5; D is undetermined. CDR1 KGHSH and CDR2 LQKENI come from the germline V gene. The CDR3 sequence is 12 residues long. Trimming removed 3 bases at V and 5 bases at J, with 5 bases between.

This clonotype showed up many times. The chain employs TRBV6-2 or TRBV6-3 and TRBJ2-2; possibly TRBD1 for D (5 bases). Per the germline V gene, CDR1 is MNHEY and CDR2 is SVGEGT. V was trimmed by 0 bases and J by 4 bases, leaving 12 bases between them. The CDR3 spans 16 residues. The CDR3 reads CASSYSVRAITGELFF. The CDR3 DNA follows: TGTGCCAGCAGTTACTCGGTCAGGGCCATCACCGGGGAGCTGTTTTTT.

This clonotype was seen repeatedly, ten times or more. CDR3 coding DNA: TGTGCCAGCAGTTTTCTAGCAGCAGATACGCAGTATTTT. Residues: CASSFLAADTQYF. The chain recombines TRBV6-5 with TRBJ2-3, with D possibly TRBD2 on 5 matching bases. This CDR3 has 13 amino acids. V lost 4 bases and J 4 bases, leaving 9 bases between the germline ends. CDR1 and CDR2 from the germline V gene are MNHEY and SVGAGI.

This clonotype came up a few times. In nucleotides, the CDR3 is TGTGCCAGCAGCGCCATAGAAAGAACCGGGGAGCTGTTTTTT. It is translated as CASSAIERTGELFF. The chain has TRBV11-2 and TRBJ2-2, with no clear D. CDR3 size: 14 residues. Trimming left V 5 bases short and J 5 bases short, with 12 bases between. From germline, CDR1 is SGHAT and CDR2 FQNNGV.

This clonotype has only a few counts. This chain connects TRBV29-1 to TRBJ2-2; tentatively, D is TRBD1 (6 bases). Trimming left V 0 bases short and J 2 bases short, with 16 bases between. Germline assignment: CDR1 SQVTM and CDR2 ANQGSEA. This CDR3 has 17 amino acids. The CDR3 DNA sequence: TGCAGCGTTGAAGATTGGGGCCGGGACACCAACACCGGGGAGCTGTTTTTT. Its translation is CSVEDWGRDTNTGELFF.